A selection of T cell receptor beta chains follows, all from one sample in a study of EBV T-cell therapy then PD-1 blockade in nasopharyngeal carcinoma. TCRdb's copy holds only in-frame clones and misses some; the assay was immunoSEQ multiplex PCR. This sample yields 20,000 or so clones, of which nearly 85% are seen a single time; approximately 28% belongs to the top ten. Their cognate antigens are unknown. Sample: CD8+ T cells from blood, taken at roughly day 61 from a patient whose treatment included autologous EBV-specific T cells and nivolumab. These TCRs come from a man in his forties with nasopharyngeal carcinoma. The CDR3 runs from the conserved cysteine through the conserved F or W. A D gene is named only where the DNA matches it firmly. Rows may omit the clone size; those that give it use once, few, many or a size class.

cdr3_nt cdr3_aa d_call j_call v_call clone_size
TGTGCCAGCATTAATTACCTGGTTGGGGGCTCTGGGGCCAACGTCCTGACTTTC CASINYLVGGSGANVLTF - TRBJ2-6 TRBV5-5 -
TGTGCCAGCAGTCTGACACACGGAAACACCATATATTTT CASSLTHGNTIYF - TRBJ1-3 TRBV6-2/TRBV6-3 -
TGTGCCAGCAGCTTAAAAGGGCAGAGGAATTCACCCCTCCACTTT CASSLKGQRNSPLHF - TRBJ1-6 TRBV7-2 -
TGCAGCGCCGAAGGCCTAGCGGGGCACAATGAGCAGTTCTTC CSAEGLAGHNEQFF TRBD2 TRBJ2-1 TRBV29-1 -
TGTGCCAGCAGCCTCTTCGGCGGGGGCCAAGAGACCCAGTACTTC CASSLFGGGQETQYF TRBD2 TRBJ2-5 TRBV7-9 -
TGTGCCAGCAGTTACTTCGGGGCTAGCTATGGCTACACCTTC CASSYFGASYGYTF - TRBJ1-2 TRBV6-5 -
TGTGCCAGCAGCTTAGGGGGGACAGGGGGCCGAGAGACCCAGTACTTC CASSLGGTGGRETQYF TRBD1 TRBJ2-5 TRBV7-6 -
TGTGCCAGCAGCGTAGGGGGGACTAGTGTAAATACGCAGTATTTT CASSVGGTSVNTQYF TRBD2 TRBJ2-3 TRBV9 few
TGTGCCAGCAGCTTAGGTTGGGACAGGGCCACTGAAGCTTTCTTT CASSLGWDRATEAFF TRBD1 TRBJ1-1 TRBV7-8 -
TGTGCCAGTAGTTACGGCAGTTCATATAATTCACCCCTCCACTTT CASSYGSSYNSPLHF - TRBJ1-6 TRBV19 -
TGTGCCAGCAGCCCGGACGGTAGCTCTGGGGCCAACGTCCTGACTTTC CASSPDGSSGANVLTF - TRBJ2-6 TRBV6-2/TRBV6-3 few
TGTGCCATAACGACAGGGACAAACACTGAAGCTTTCTTT CAITTGTNTEAFF TRBD1 TRBJ1-1 TRBV12-3/TRBV12-4 -
TGCGCCAGCAGCCAATACTCCCAGCGGAGGGTCGCCTACAATGAGCAGTTCTTC CASSQYSQRRVAYNEQFF - TRBJ2-1 TRBV4-3 -
TGTGCCAGCAGCCCCCAGGGGGCGCGGGACACTGAAGCTTTCTTT CASSPQGARDTEAFF TRBD1 TRBJ1-1 TRBV7-3 -
TGTGCCACCCTCGGGGGGAACACCGGGGAGCTGTTTTTT CATLGGNTGELFF - TRBJ2-2 TRBV2 -
TGTGCCAGCAGTCCCAGGGGTTACTATAATTCACCCCTCCACTTT CASSPRGYYNSPLHF - TRBJ1-6 TRBV28 -
TGCGCCAGCAGCCAAGCCCCTGGCGGGGTGGCGAACACTGAAGCTTTCTTT CASSQAPGGVANTEAFF - TRBJ1-1 TRBV4-3 -
TGTGCCAGCAGCGGGGCTAGCGGGGCGTCGGGCAATCAGCCCCAGCATTTT CASSGASGASGNQPQHF - TRBJ1-5 TRBV7-9 -
TGCAGCTTCCTTACAGGGTACACCGGGGAGCTGTTTTTT CSFLTGYTGELFF - TRBJ2-2 TRBV29-1 medium-sized
TGTGCCAGTAGTACCCCACTAGGGGTGAACACTGAAGCTTTCTTT CASSTPLGVNTEAFF - TRBJ1-1 TRBV19 -
TGTGCCAGCAGGAAGACGGGGGGGAGCTCCTACAATGAGCAGTTCTTC CASRKTGGSSYNEQFF TRBD2 TRBJ2-1 TRBV6-4 -
TGTGCCAGCAGCCAAGATCTCCTGACTAGAGCAGATACGCAGTATTTT CASSQDLLTRADTQYF - TRBJ2-3 TRBV14 -
TGTGCCAGCAGCCCAGGGGTGAGTGGCTACACCTTC CASSPGVSGYTF - TRBJ1-2 TRBV12-3/TRBV12-4 few
TGTGCCAGCAGCATGGGACCGAACTACGAGCAGTACTTC CASSMGPNYEQYF - TRBJ2-7 TRBV7-6 medium-sized
TGTGCCAGTGACGGGGGGCTTTACAATGAGCAGTTCTTC CASDGGLYNEQFF - TRBJ2-1 TRBV19 -
TGTGCCAGCAGTACGACAGGGGCTACCGGGGAGCTGTTTTTT CASSTTGATGELFF TRBD1 TRBJ2-2 TRBV7-9 -
TGTGCCACCAGTGATTTGTGGGGGCAGGGGGGCTACACCTTC CATSDLWGQGGYTF - TRBJ1-2 TRBV24-1 -
TGTGCCAGCAGTGATGAGGGGTATGAGACCCAGTACTTC CASSDEGYETQYF - TRBJ2-5 TRBV2 -
TGTGCCAGCATGTGGGGCAATGAGCAGTTCTTC CASMWGNEQFF - TRBJ2-1 TRBV11-1 -
TGTGCCAGCAGCTCCCCCGGGACAGGCCCTGAAGCTTTCTTT CASSSPGTGPEAFF TRBD1 TRBJ1-1 TRBV7-3 -
TGTGCCAGCAGTTACAACTCTGGGGCCAACGTCCTGACTTTC CASSYNSGANVLTF - TRBJ2-6 TRBV6-2/TRBV6-3 -
TGTGCCAGCAGTGAGGGACAGGGACTCCTACCAGAGTATGGCTACACCTTC CASSEGQGLLPEYGYTF TRBD1 TRBJ1-2 TRBV6-1 -
TGCGCCAGCACCCCCCGACCTAGCTACAATGAGCAGTTCTTC CASTPRPSYNEQFF - TRBJ2-1 TRBV5-1 -
TGTGCCAGCAGCTCGCCGAGGGTCGGTGGAAACACCATATATTTT CASSSPRVGGNTIYF - TRBJ1-3 TRBV7-9 -
TGCGCCAGCAGGTTGACGGGGGAAGAGACCCAGTACTTC CASRLTGEETQYF - TRBJ2-5 TRBV5-1 -
TGCGCCAGCAGCTTGTGGTCAGGGGTGTCCTACAATGAGCAGTTCTTC CASSLWSGVSYNEQFF - TRBJ2-1 TRBV5-1 -
TGTGCCAGTAGCACAGGGCCTCTGAACACTGAAGCTTTCTTT CASSTGPLNTEAFF - TRBJ1-1 TRBV19 -
TGTGCCAGCAGTTATCTCCTAGCGGGGAACAATGAGCAGTTCTTC CASSYLLAGNNEQFF TRBD2 TRBJ2-1 TRBV6-6 few
TGTGCCAGCAGCTGGGGGGGGGAGACCCAGTACTTC CASSWGGETQYF TRBD2 TRBJ2-5 TRBV7-2 -
TGTGCCACCAGTGATTGGACGAACACCGGGGAGCTGTTTTTT CATSDWTNTGELFF - TRBJ2-2 TRBV24-1 -